This T cell receptor beta chain is from a study of T-cell reconstitution after alpha-beta-depleted transplantation in children. Notes on the study in general: It was surviving recipient T cells and thymic progenitors that gave some patients high TCRbeta diversity at day 60. About two months after transplant, alpha-beta T cells reportedly came from several hundred expanded graft clones.

During its preparation, the TCRbeta library received unique molecular identifiers. Via MiXCR, TCRdb re-called the PCR reads, giving one row per CDR3 protein. The sample holds over 80,000 distinct CDR3 sequences, about a quarter seen once. V gave up 4 bases and J gave up 5 bases, with 11 bases separating them. There are 13 residues in the CDR3. Per germline, CDR1 SGHTA and CDR2 FQGTGA. In this sample, this clonotype turned up many times. Its antigen remains unknown. The genes are TRBV7-3 and TRBJ2-5; D not resolved. This TCR was recovered from a boy aged 2 to 9 with acute lymphoblastic leukemia, due to receive a stem cell transplant. Sequenced material: PBMCs, taken before TCRalphabeta/CD19-depleted stem cell transplant. The CDR3 here is CASSSIGSETQYF. The CDR3, as DNA: TGTGCCAGCAGCTCCATTGGGTCGGAGACCCAGTACTTC.